This is a list of T cell receptor beta chains from one sample in a study of shared clonotypes between healthy human individuals. TCRdb's table, derived via immunoSEQ multiplex PCR, lists solely in-frame clones and lacks some. The repertoire has some 1 million clones, under 80% of them found once; the top ten carry about 1.5%. Input material: memory CD4+ T cells sorted from blood. The source is a man younger than 35 in good health. CDR3s include the opening cysteine and the closing phenylalanine or tryptophan. Each record gives: clone size, J gene, V gene, D gene, CDR3 protein, CDR3 DNA. A D gene is named only where the DNA matches it firmly. A clone size is listed for some rows: how often the clone was seen (once, few, many), or a class if it is expanded.

abundance: once; j_gene: TRBJ1-5; v_gene: TRBV2; d_gene: NA; CDR3aa: CASSEEAGGNQPQHF; CDR3nt: TGTGCCAGCAGTGAAGAGGCAGGGGGCAATCAGCCCCAGCATTTT
abundance: NA; j_gene: TRBJ2-1; v_gene: TRBV7-6; d_gene: TRBD2; CDR3aa: CASAAGQGEQFF; CDR3nt: TGTGCCAGCGCAGCGGGGCAGGGAGAGCAGTTCTTC
abundance: NA; j_gene: TRBJ1-5; v_gene: TRBV7-2; d_gene: NA; CDR3aa: CASRPKTELYSNQPQHF; CDR3nt: TGTGCCAGCAGACCAAAGACAGAGCTTTATAGCAATCAGCCCCAGCATTTT
abundance: once; j_gene: TRBJ1-1; v_gene: TRBV18; d_gene: TRBD1; CDR3aa: CASSPGTGAWVTEAFF; CDR3nt: TGTGCCAGCTCACCTGGCACAGGGGCTTGGGTCACTGAAGCTTTCTTT
abundance: few; j_gene: TRBJ2-1; v_gene: TRBV6-1; d_gene: NA; CDR3aa: CASSNAGEQFF; CDR3nt: TGTGCCAGCAGTAACGCTGGTGAGCAGTTCTTC
abundance: few; j_gene: TRBJ1-4; v_gene: TRBV4-3; d_gene: NA; CDR3aa: CASSQDGTPSGLFF; CDR3nt: TGCGCCAGCAGCCAAGATGGAACACCGAGTGGACTGTTTTTT
abundance: NA; j_gene: TRBJ1-2; v_gene: TRBV5-8; d_gene: NA; CDR3aa: CASSTATERGYGYTF; CDR3nt: TGTGCCAGCAGTACCGCGACCGAGCGGGGCTATGGCTACACCTTC
abundance: NA; j_gene: TRBJ1-6; v_gene: TRBV6-5; d_gene: NA; CDR3aa: CASSYRREVNSPLHF; CDR3nt: TGTGCCAGCAGTTACCGTCGGGAAGTTAATTCACCCCTCCACTTT
abundance: NA; j_gene: TRBJ2-7; v_gene: TRBV5-4; d_gene: NA; CDR3aa: CASSPTGTPYEQYF; CDR3nt: TGTGCCAGCAGCCCAACAGGGACCCCCTACGAGCAGTACTTC
abundance: NA; j_gene: TRBJ1-3; v_gene: TRBV10-2; d_gene: NA; CDR3aa: CASSDTLPAISGNTIYF; CDR3nt: TGCGCCAGCAGTGATACCCTCCCGGCAATCTCTGGAAACACCATATATTTT
abundance: NA; j_gene: TRBJ1-1; v_gene: TRBV15; d_gene: NA; CDR3aa: CATSRARGTLEPAFF; CDR3nt: TGTGCCACCAGCAGAGCCCGAGGGACTCTCGAACCGGCTTTCTTT
abundance: few; j_gene: TRBJ1-2; v_gene: TRBV6-5; d_gene: NA; CDR3aa: CASSYSRDHYGYTF; CDR3nt: TGTGCCAGCAGTTACTCTAGGGACCACTATGGCTACACCTTC
abundance: NA; j_gene: TRBJ1-2; v_gene: TRBV19; d_gene: NA; CDR3aa: CASSIPSALGYTF; CDR3nt: TGTGCCAGTAGTATACCCTCGGCTTTAGGCTACACCTTC
abundance: NA; j_gene: TRBJ2-3; v_gene: TRBV6-1; d_gene: TRBD2; CDR3aa: CASSASGGTDTQYF; CDR3nt: TGTGCCAGCAGTGCCAGCGGGGGCACAGATACGCAGTATTTT
abundance: NA; j_gene: TRBJ2-1; v_gene: TRBV29-1; d_gene: NA; CDR3aa: CSVEDRESSYNEQFF; CDR3nt: TGCAGCGTTGAAGATCGAGAGAGCTCCTACAATGAGCAGTTCTTC
abundance: NA; j_gene: TRBJ2-1; v_gene: TRBV5-1; d_gene: TRBD2; CDR3aa: CASGLTSGGSYNEQFF; CDR3nt: TGCGCCAGCGGATTAACTAGCGGGGGCTCCTACAATGAGCAGTTCTTC
abundance: NA; j_gene: TRBJ1-2; v_gene: TRBV7-2; d_gene: TRBD1; CDR3aa: CASSLDRSGYTF; CDR3nt: TGTGCCAGCAGCCTGGACAGGTCCGGCTACACCTTC
abundance: NA; j_gene: TRBJ1-2; v_gene: TRBV12-5; d_gene: NA; CDR3aa: CASGSYGYTF; CDR3nt: TGTGCTAGTGGTTCGTATGGCTACACCTTC
abundance: NA; j_gene: TRBJ1-3; v_gene: TRBV30; d_gene: NA; CDR3aa: CAWRGSGNTIYF; CDR3nt: TGTGCCTGGAGGGGCTCTGGAAACACCATATATTTT
abundance: NA; j_gene: TRBJ1-4; v_gene: TRBV18; d_gene: TRBD1; CDR3aa: CASSASGTGGEKLFF; CDR3nt: TGTGCCAGCTCAGCCTCCGGGACAGGGGGCGAAAAACTGTTTTTT
abundance: NA; j_gene: TRBJ1-2; v_gene: TRBV2; d_gene: NA; CDR3aa: CASTLDPANGYTF; CDR3nt: TGTGCCAGCACGCTCGACCCAGCTAATGGCTACACCTTC
abundance: once; j_gene: TRBJ2-5; v_gene: TRBV2; d_gene: TRBD2; CDR3aa: CASSEGLAGRGETQYF; CDR3nt: TGTGCCAGCAGTGAAGGGCTAGCGGGCCGGGGGGAGACCCAGTACTTC
abundance: few; j_gene: TRBJ2-7; v_gene: TRBV7-2; d_gene: TRBD2; CDR3aa: CASSGTRTSYEQYF; CDR3nt: TGTGCCAGCTCCGGGACTAGGACTTCCTACGAGCAGTACTTC
abundance: NA; j_gene: TRBJ2-3; v_gene: TRBV18; d_gene: NA; CDR3aa: CASSPGTSTDTQYF; CDR3nt: TGTGCCAGCTCACCGGGTACTAGCACAGATACGCAGTATTTT
abundance: NA; j_gene: TRBJ2-2; v_gene: TRBV7-2; d_gene: NA; CDR3aa: CASSPGGSNTGELFF; CDR3nt: TGTGCCAGCAGCCCCGGCGGGTCGAACACCGGGGAGCTGTTTTTT
abundance: NA; j_gene: TRBJ2-3; v_gene: TRBV10-3; d_gene: TRBD2; CDR3aa: CAISESGLERFSDTQYF; CDR3nt: TGTGCCATCAGTGAGTCAGGACTAGAGAGGTTTTCAGATACGCAGTATTTT
abundance: NA; j_gene: TRBJ1-2; v_gene: TRBV19; d_gene: NA; CDR3aa: CASSTLPGNGYTF; CDR3nt: TGTGCCAGTAGTACCCTCCCAGGGAATGGCTACACCTTC
abundance: NA; j_gene: TRBJ2-5; v_gene: TRBV6-1; d_gene: TRBD2; CDR3aa: CASRERGGQETQYF; CDR3nt: TGTGCCAGCAGGGAGCGGGGGGGCCAAGAGACCCAGTACTTC
abundance: NA; j_gene: TRBJ1-1; v_gene: TRBV5-1; d_gene: NA; CDR3aa: CASSLEWYNTEAFF; CDR3nt: TGCGCCAGCAGCTTGGAGTGGTACAACACTGAAGCTTTCTTT
abundance: NA; j_gene: TRBJ2-3; v_gene: TRBV6-1; d_gene: NA; CDR3aa: CASSVRVTDTQYF; CDR3nt: TGTGCCAGCAGTGTGCGGGTTACAGATACGCAGTATTTT
abundance: NA; j_gene: TRBJ2-3; v_gene: TRBV28; d_gene: NA; CDR3aa: CASSFERGTDTQYF; CDR3nt: TGTGCCAGCAGTTTTGAGCGGGGCACAGATACGCAGTATTTT
abundance: NA; j_gene: TRBJ2-3; v_gene: TRBV7-9; d_gene: NA; CDR3aa: CASSLGGGTTDTQYF; CDR3nt: TGTGCCAGCAGCTTAGGGGGCGGAACCACAGATACGCAGTATTTT
abundance: NA; j_gene: TRBJ2-1; v_gene: TRBV4-3; d_gene: NA; CDR3aa: CASSQDMAGSSYNEQFF; CDR3nt: TGCGCCAGCAGCCAAGATATGGCGGGCTCTTCATACAATGAGCAGTTCTTC
abundance: NA; j_gene: TRBJ2-7; v_gene: TRBV7-2; d_gene: TRBD1; CDR3aa: CASSHDRGLEHEQYF; CDR3nt: TGTGCCAGCAGTCACGACAGGGGACTTGAGCACGAGCAGTACTTC
abundance: NA; j_gene: TRBJ2-7; v_gene: TRBV6-6; d_gene: NA; CDR3aa: CASSYGVLAEQYF; CDR3nt: TGTGCCAGCAGTTACGGGGTTTTAGCGGAGCAGTACTTC
abundance: NA; j_gene: TRBJ1-1; v_gene: TRBV5-6; d_gene: TRBD1; CDR3aa: CASSPEQGRWTEAFF; CDR3nt: TGTGCCAGCAGCCCCGAACAGGGGCGGTGGACTGAAGCTTTCTTT
abundance: NA; j_gene: TRBJ1-1; v_gene: TRBV6-1; d_gene: NA; CDR3aa: CASREIGRVPAFF; CDR3nt: TGTGCCAGCAGGGAAATTGGACGCGTACCAGCTTTCTTT
abundance: NA; j_gene: TRBJ2-7; v_gene: TRBV7-6; d_gene: TRBD1; CDR3aa: CASSSGGQGSYEQYF; CDR3nt: TGTGCCAGCAGCTCAGGGGGACAGGGGTCCTACGAGCAGTACTTC
abundance: few; j_gene: TRBJ1-3; v_gene: TRBV19; d_gene: NA; CDR3aa: CASQKTRSSGNTIYF; CDR3nt: TGTGCCAGCCAAAAGACTCGATCCTCTGGAAACACCATATATTTT
abundance: NA; j_gene: TRBJ1-5; v_gene: TRBV18; d_gene: NA; CDR3aa: CASSADSSQPQHF; CDR3nt: TGTGCCAGCTCAGCAGACAGCTCTCAGCCCCAGCATTTT
abundance: NA; j_gene: TRBJ2-5; v_gene: TRBV18; d_gene: NA; CDR3aa: CASSPFYGETQYF; CDR3nt: TGTGCCAGCTCACCATTTTACGGAGAGACCCAGTACTTC
abundance: NA; j_gene: TRBJ1-2; v_gene: TRBV2; d_gene: NA; CDR3aa: CASSVLSLMGGYTF; CDR3nt: TGTGCCAGCAGTGTCCTCTCCCTAATGGGAGGCTACACCTTC
abundance: NA; j_gene: TRBJ2-7; v_gene: TRBV30; d_gene: NA; CDR3aa: CAWSRGRPGDEQYF; CDR3nt: TGTGCCTGGAGTAGAGGTCGGCCCGGCGACGAGCAGTACTTC
abundance: few; j_gene: TRBJ2-1; v_gene: TRBV18; d_gene: TRBD1; CDR3aa: CASSPRDSDVSSYNEQFF; CDR3nt: TGTGCCAGCTCACCAAGGGACAGTGACGTTAGCTCCTACAATGAGCAGTTCTTC
abundance: NA; j_gene: TRBJ1-4; v_gene: TRBV28; d_gene: NA; CDR3aa: CASSINIAGGNEKLFF; CDR3nt: TGTGCCAGCAGTATTAATATAGCCGGGGGTAATGAAAAACTGTTTTTT
abundance: NA; j_gene: TRBJ2-1; v_gene: TRBV9; d_gene: TRBD2; CDR3aa: CASSTSTSGRASDNEQFF; CDR3nt: TGTGCCAGCAGCACCTCGACTAGCGGGAGGGCCTCCGACAATGAGCAGTTCTTC
abundance: NA; j_gene: TRBJ1-2; v_gene: TRBV6-1; d_gene: NA; CDR3aa: CASTMTPNYGYTF; CDR3nt: TGTGCCAGCACCATGACCCCTAACTATGGCTACACCTTC
abundance: NA; j_gene: TRBJ1-4; v_gene: TRBV9; d_gene: NA; CDR3aa: CASSVDGTKEKLFF; CDR3nt: TGTGCCAGCAGCGTAGACGGGACTAAAGAAAAACTGTTTTTT
abundance: NA; j_gene: TRBJ2-7; v_gene: TRBV7-2; d_gene: NA; CDR3aa: CASSLVGVPSYEQYF; CDR3nt: TGTGCCAGCAGCTTAGTAGGGGTCCCCTCCTACGAGCAGTACTTC
abundance: NA; j_gene: TRBJ1-1; v_gene: TRBV7-8; d_gene: NA; CDR3aa: CASSLEGGGTEAFF; CDR3nt: TGTGCCAGCAGCTTAGAGGGTGGGGGGACTGAAGCTTTCTTT
abundance: NA; j_gene: TRBJ2-5; v_gene: TRBV11-2; d_gene: NA; CDR3aa: CASSFGGRGPQETQYF; CDR3nt: TGTGCCAGCAGCTTTGGGGGAAGAGGCCCTCAAGAGACCCAGTACTTC
abundance: few; j_gene: TRBJ1-1; v_gene: TRBV7-8; d_gene: NA; CDR3aa: CASSFGPRGFVNTEAFF; CDR3nt: TGTGCCAGCAGCTTTGGGCCGAGGGGGTTCGTGAACACTGAAGCTTTCTTT
abundance: NA; j_gene: TRBJ1-5; v_gene: TRBV18; d_gene: TRBD1; CDR3aa: CASSPTTGSNQPQHF; CDR3nt: TGTGCCAGCTCACCAACGACAGGGAGCAATCAGCCCCAGCATTTT
abundance: few; j_gene: TRBJ2-5; v_gene: TRBV2; d_gene: NA; CDR3aa: CASTLGEGQTQYF; CDR3nt: TGTGCCAGCACCCTCGGAGAGGGGCAGACCCAGTACTTC
abundance: NA; j_gene: TRBJ2-3; v_gene: TRBV18; d_gene: TRBD2; CDR3aa: CASSREDTQYF; CDR3nt: TGTGCCAGCTCGCGGGAGGATACGCAGTATTTT
abundance: NA; j_gene: TRBJ1-2; v_gene: TRBV6-5; d_gene: NA; CDR3aa: CASSYSPSGYGYTF; CDR3nt: TGTGCCAGCAGTTACTCGCCCAGCGGCTATGGCTACACCTTC
abundance: NA; j_gene: TRBJ1-5; v_gene: TRBV7-9; d_gene: NA; CDR3aa: CASSLGASSNQPQHF; CDR3nt: TGTGCCAGCAGCTTAGGCGCCTCAAGTAATCAGCCCCAGCATTTT
abundance: many; j_gene: TRBJ1-5; v_gene: TRBV30; d_gene: NA; CDR3aa: CAWARTDNQPQHF; CDR3nt: TGTGCCTGGGCCAGGACAGACAATCAGCCCCAGCATTTT
abundance: NA; j_gene: TRBJ1-2; v_gene: TRBV7-8; d_gene: NA; CDR3aa: CASSPGLAYGYTF; CDR3nt: TGTGCCAGCAGCCCAGGGTTGGCCTATGGCTACACCTTC
abundance: NA; j_gene: TRBJ2-7; v_gene: TRBV7-9; d_gene: NA; CDR3aa: CASSLVRSEQYF; CDR3nt: TGTGCCAGCAGCTTAGTGCGGTCAGAGCAGTACTTC